These 2 T cell receptor beta chains originate from one sample sequenced in a study of cytomegalovirus exposure and HLA in healthy donors. Researchers ran the PCR with 60 Vbeta and 13 Jbeta primers. Method: immunoSEQ multiplex PCR; TCRdb's copy keeps in-frame clones and lacks some. The sample carries 150,000 to 200,000 clones, around 62% recorded once. Material for sequencing was PBMCs. These receptors all stem from a man in his forties in good health and CMV-seronegative.

This chain links TRBV7-2 with TRBJ2-3, with 14 bases that match TRBD2. The ends lost 8 bases at V and 1 base at J; junction bases unmatched: 2. The germline CDR1 and CDR2 sequences are SGHTA and FQGNSA. The CDR3 sequence is 15 residues long. The CDR3 loop reads CASQGLAGGTDTQYF. DNA for the CDR3: TGTGCCAGCCAGGGACTAGCGGGGGGCACAGATACGCAGTATTTT.

This rearrangement joins TRBV15 to TRBJ2-7; the match to TRBD2 covers 13 bases. The CDR3 covers 13 residues. Germline V gene sequence: CDR1 LNHNV, CDR2 YYDKDF (reference sequence). V dropped 3 bases and J dropped 8; count of bases not matched to a gene: 1. The CDR3: CATSRTSGGQQYF. CDR3 DNA sequence: TGTGCCACCAGCAGGACTAGCGGGGGGCAGCAGTACTTC.